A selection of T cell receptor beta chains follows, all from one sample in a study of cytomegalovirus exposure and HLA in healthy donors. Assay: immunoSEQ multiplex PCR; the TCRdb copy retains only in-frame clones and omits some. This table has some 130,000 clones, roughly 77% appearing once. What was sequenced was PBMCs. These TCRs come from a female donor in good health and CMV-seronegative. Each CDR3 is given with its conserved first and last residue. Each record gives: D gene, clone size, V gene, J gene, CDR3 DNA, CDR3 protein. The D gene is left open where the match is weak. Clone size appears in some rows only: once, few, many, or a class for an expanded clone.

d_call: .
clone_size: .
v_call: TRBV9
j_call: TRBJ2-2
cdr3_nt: TGTGCCAGCAGCGGGGCCGGCGGGGAGCTGTTTTTT
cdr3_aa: CASSGAGGELFF

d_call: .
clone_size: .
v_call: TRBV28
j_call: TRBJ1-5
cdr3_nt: TGTGCCAGCAGAGCCGGGACATTTATTATCCGCAATCAGCCCCAGCATTTT
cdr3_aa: CASRAGTFIIRNQPQHF

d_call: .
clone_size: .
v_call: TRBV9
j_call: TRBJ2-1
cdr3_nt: TGTGCCAGCAGCGTAGCTGGCCGAAATGAGCAGTTCTTC
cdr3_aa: CASSVAGRNEQFF

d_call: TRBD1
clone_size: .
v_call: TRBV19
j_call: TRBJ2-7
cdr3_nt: TGTGCCAGTACCCCCGGGACAGGAGACTACGAGCAGTACTTC
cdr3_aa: CASTPGTGDYEQYF

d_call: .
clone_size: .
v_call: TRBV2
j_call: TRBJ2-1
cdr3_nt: TGTGCCAGCAGTGTTAGCGGCTACAATGAGCAGTTCTTC
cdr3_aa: CASSVSGYNEQFF

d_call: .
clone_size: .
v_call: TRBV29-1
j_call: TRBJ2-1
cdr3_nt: TGCAGCGTGAGAGCCGCTTCGGGGTTCGATGAGCAGTTCTTC
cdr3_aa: CSVRAASGFDEQFF

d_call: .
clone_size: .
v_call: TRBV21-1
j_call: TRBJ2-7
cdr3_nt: TGTGCCAGCAGCCGCGACAGGGATCCCACCTACGAGCAGTACTTC
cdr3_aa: CASSRDRDPTYEQYF

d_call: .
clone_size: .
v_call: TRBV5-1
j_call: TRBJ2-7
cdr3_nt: TGCGCCAGCAAGGGACTTAATTCCTACGAGCAGTACTTC
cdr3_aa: CASKGLNSYEQYF

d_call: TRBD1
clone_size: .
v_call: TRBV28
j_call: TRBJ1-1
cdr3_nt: TGTGCCAGCAGTTTAGGGACAGATGAAGCTTTCTTT
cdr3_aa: CASSLGTDEAFF

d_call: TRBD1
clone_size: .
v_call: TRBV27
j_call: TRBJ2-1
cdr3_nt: TGTGCCAGCAGTCCTAAGGGACAGCCTTACAATGAGCAGTTCTTC
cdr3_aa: CASSPKGQPYNEQFF

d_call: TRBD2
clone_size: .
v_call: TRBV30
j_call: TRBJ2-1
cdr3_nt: TGTGCCTGGGGAAGGGGAGGGGCATCCGCAATGGTGCAGTTCTTC
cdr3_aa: CAWGRGGASAMVQFF

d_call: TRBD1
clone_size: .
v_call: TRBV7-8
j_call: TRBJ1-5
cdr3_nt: TGTGCCAGCAGCACCACGACAGGGAGGCGTCAGCCCCAGCATTTT
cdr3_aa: CASSTTTGRRQPQHF

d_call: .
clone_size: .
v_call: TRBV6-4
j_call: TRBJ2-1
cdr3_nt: TGTGCCAGCAGTGACTCGGGGAGCCATCCCCGGAATGAGCAGTTCTTC
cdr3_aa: CASSDSGSHPRNEQFF

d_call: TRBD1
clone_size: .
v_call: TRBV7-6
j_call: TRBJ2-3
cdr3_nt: TGTGCCAGCAGCTTAGAACAGGGGGCTGGCACAGATACGCAGTATTTT
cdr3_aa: CASSLEQGAGTDTQYF

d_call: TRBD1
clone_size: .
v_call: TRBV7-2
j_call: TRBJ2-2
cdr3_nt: TGTGCCAGCAGCGGACAGGGCAACACCGGGGAGCTGTTTTTT
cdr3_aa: CASSGQGNTGELFF

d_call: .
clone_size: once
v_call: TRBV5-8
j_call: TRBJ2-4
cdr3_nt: TGTGCCAGCAGCTCTCCAGAGGACAAAAACATTCAGTACTTC
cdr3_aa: CASSSPEDKNIQYF

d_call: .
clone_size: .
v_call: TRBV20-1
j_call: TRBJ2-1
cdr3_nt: TGCAGTGCTAAGTTAGTAACTGAGCAGTTCTTC
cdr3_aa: CSAKLVTEQFF

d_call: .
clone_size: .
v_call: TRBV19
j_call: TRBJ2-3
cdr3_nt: TGTGCCAGCTCCCAAGCGGTTGCTAGCACAGATACGCAGTATTTT
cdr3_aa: CASSQAVASTDTQYF

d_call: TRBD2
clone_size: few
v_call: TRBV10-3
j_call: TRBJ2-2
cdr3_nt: TGTGCCATCAGGGGGGACTATGGAGAGGCCGGGGAGCTGTTTTTT
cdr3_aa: CAIRGDYGEAGELFF

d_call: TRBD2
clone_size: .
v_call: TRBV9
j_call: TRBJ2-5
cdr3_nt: TGTGCCAGCAGCGTAGGGGCGGGAGGGCCGATGGAGACCCAGTACTTC
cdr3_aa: CASSVGAGGPMETQYF

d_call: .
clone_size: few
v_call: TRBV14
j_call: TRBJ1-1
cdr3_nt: TGTGCCAGCAGCGAGAGAGTCGGGAACACTGAAGCTTTCTTT
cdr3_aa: CASSERVGNTEAFF

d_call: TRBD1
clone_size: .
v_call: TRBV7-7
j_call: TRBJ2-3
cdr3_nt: TGTGCTAGCAGCTTAGGGCGGACAGGCCGGGGAGATACGCAGTATTTT
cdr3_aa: CASSLGRTGRGDTQYF

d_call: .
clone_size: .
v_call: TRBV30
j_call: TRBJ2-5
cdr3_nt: TGTGCCTGGAGTGTTTCTCAAGAGACCCAGTACTTC
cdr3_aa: CAWSVSQETQYF

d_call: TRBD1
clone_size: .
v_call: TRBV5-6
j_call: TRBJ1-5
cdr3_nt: TGTGCCAGCAGCTTGTACCGGGACAGGGACAATCAGCCCCAGCATTTT
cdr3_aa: CASSLYRDRDNQPQHF

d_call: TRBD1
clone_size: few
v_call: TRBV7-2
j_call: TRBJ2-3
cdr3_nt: TGTGCCAGCAGCAAGGGACAGCCTAGCACAGATACGCAGTATTTT
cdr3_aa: CASSKGQPSTDTQYF

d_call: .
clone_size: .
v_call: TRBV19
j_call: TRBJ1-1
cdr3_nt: TGTGCCAGTAGTATCGGGGTTACTGAAGCTTTCTTT
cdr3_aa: CASSIGVTEAFF

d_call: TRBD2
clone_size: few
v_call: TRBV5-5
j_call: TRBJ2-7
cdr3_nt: TGTGCCAGCAGCGGCGGGACTAGCGGGGTGTTCTACGAGCAGTACTTC
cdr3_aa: CASSGGTSGVFYEQYF

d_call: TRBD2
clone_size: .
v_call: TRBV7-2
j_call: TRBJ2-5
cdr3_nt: TGTGCCAGCAGCTTAGATAGCGGGAGAATCCAAGAGACCCAGTACTTC
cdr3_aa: CASSLDSGRIQETQYF

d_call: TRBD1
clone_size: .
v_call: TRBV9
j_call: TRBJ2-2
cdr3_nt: TGTGCCAGCACAGGGGGCGGCGGTTCCACCGGGGAGCTGTTTTTT
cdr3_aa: CASTGGGGSTGELFF

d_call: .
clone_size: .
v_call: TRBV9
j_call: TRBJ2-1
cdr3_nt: TGTGCCAGCAGCGTTGGAGACTCCTACAATGAGCAGTTCTTC
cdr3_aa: CASSVGDSYNEQFF

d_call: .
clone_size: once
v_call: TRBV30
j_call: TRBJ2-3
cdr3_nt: TGTGCCCTGTACGGGGGATTTGACACAGATACGCAGTATTTT
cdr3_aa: CALYGGFDTDTQYF

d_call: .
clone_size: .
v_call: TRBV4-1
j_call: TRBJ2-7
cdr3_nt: TGCGCCAGCAGCCCGGGACTTTTGGCCTACGAGCAGTACTTC
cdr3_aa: CASSPGLLAYEQYF

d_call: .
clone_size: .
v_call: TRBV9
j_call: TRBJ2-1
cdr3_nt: TGTGCCAGCAGCGTAGTAGACAGGAAAGGGGATGAGCAGTTCTTC
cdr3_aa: CASSVVDRKGDEQFF

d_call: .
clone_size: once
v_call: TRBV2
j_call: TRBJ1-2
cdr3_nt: TGTGCCAGCAGGCCCCGAGCAACGCATGGCTACACCTTC
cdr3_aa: CASRPRATHGYTF

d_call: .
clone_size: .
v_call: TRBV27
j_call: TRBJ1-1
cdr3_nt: TGTGCCAGCAGTAGGCAAGGGGAGGGAAACACTGAAGCTTTCTTT
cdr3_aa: CASSRQGEGNTEAFF

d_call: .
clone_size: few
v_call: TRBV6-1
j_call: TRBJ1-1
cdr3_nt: TGTGCCAGCACCCGAGACAGGAGAACTGAAGCTTTCTTT
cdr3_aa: CASTRDRRTEAFF

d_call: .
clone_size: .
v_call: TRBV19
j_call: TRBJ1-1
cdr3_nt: TGTGCCAGTAGTACCACAGGGCCGTGGGACACTGAAGCTTTCTTT
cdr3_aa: CASSTTGPWDTEAFF

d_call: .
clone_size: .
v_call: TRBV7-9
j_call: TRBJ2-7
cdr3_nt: TGTGCCAGCAGCTTCGGGGGCGGGAGCTCCTACGAGCAGTACTTC
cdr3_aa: CASSFGGGSSYEQYF

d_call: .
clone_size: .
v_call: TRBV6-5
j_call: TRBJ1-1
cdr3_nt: TGTGCCAGCAGGGCGGGGTTGAACACTGAAGCTTTCTTT
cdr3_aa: CASRAGLNTEAFF

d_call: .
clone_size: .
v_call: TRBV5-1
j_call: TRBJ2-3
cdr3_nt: TGCGCCAGCAGCTTGTTGAGATCTAGCACAGATACGCAGTATTTT
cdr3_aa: CASSLLRSSTDTQYF

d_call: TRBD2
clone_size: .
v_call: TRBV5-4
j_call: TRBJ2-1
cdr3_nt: TGTGCCAGCAGCTTCGGACTAGCGGGTTCCAATGAGCAGTTCTTC
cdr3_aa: CASSFGLAGSNEQFF

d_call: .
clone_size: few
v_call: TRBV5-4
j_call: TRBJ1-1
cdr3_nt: TGTGCCAGCAGCTTTCCGGGTCGCGGAGAAGCTTTCTTT
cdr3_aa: CASSFPGRGEAFF

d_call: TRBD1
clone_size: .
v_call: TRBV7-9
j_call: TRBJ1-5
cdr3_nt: TGTGCCAGCAGAACAGGGGACTATCAGCCCCAGCATTTT
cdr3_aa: CASRTGDYQPQHF

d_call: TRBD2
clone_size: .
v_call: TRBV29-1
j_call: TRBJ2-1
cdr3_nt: TGCAGCGTGGGGACTAGCGATGAGCAGTTCTTC
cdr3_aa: CSVGTSDEQFF

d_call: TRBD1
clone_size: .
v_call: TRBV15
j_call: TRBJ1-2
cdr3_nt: TGTGCCACCAGCAGAGGAAGGACGAGGGGGCCACGGGGCTACACCTTC
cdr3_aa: CATSRGRTRGPRGYTF

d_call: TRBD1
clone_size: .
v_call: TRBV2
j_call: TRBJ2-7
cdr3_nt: TGTGCCAGCAGCGCCCGGACAGGGGGGTCCTACGAGCAGTACTTC
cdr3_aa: CASSARTGGSYEQYF

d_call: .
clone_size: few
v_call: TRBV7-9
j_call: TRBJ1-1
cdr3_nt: TGTGCCAGCAGCCCGAGGAACACTGAAGCTTTCTTT
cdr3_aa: CASSPRNTEAFF

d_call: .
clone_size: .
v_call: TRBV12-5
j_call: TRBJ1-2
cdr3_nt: TGTGCTAGTGGTTTGCCAAGGACAGTTGGCTATGGCTACACCTTC
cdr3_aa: CASGLPRTVGYGYTF

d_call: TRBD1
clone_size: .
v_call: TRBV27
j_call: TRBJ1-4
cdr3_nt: TGTGCCAGCAGTACCAGGGGGCGTGCTAATGAAAAACTGTTTTTT
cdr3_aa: CASSTRGRANEKLFF

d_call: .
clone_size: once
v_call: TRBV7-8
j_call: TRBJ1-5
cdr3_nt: TGTGCCAGCAGCTTAGTCAGGGCTCAGCCCCAGCATTTT
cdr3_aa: CASSLVRAQPQHF